This TCR beta chain comes out of a study of regulatory T cells in long-lasting Graves disease. Time point described: newly diagnosed GD, antithyroid drugs for less than 3 months. Preparation of the TCR library used RNA extracted from PBMCs. The CDR3 spans 14 residues. Germline V gene data show CDR1 as DFQATT and CDR2 as SNEGSKA (reference sequence). The V gene lost 0 bases and the J gene lost 0 bases, with 6 bases spanning the gap. Arm-PCR with iRepertoire HTBI primers amplified the CDR3 regions for these TCR beta libraries. TCRdb recomputed calls from the multiplex PCR reads with MiXCR, one row per CDR3 protein. The sample includes about 470,000 distinct CDR3 sequences, 15% of them seen just once. The same sample was also studied in work on T cells in Graves' hyperthyroidism and ophthalmopathy. That report adds: Most clonotypes that expanded in the thyroid above 0.001 also showed up in blood.

The sample consisted of peripheral blood mononuclear cells (PBMCs), taken at new diagnosis, from a patient treated with antithyroid drugs. This chain joins TRBV20-1 and TRBJ1-5, with D unclear. The sequence came from a woman aged 25-40 years with Graves disease. As DNA, the CDR3 is TGCAGTGCTAGAGAGGAATATAGCAATCAGCCCCAGCATTTT. The encoded protein is CSAREEYSNQPQHF.